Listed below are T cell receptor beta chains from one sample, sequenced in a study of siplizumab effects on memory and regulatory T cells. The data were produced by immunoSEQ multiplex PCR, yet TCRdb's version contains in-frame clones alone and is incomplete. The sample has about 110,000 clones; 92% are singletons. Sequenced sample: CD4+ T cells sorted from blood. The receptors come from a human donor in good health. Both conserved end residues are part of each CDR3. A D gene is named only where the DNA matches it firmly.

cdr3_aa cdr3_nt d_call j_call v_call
CASSEGLANTGELFF TGTGCCAGCAGTGAAGGACTAGCGAACACCGGGGAGCTGTTTTTT TRBD2 TRBJ2-2 TRBV25-1
CASSIAETQYF TGTGCCAGCAGCATCGCTGAGACCCAGTACTTC - TRBJ2-5 TRBV11-2
CASSRGDRAYGYTF TGTGCCAGTAGTAGAGGGGACAGGGCGTATGGCTACACCTTC TRBD1 TRBJ1-2 TRBV19
CASRRSGPETQYF TGTGCCAGCAGACGCAGCGGGCCGGAGACCCAGTACTTC - TRBJ2-5 TRBV6-1
CASSFGQGSNQPQHF TGTGCCAGCAGCTTTGGACAGGGGAGCAATCAGCCCCAGCATTTT TRBD1 TRBJ1-5 TRBV7-6
CASSYIGRGNTGELFF TGTGCCAGCAGTTATATCGGACGCGGGAACACCGGGGAGCTGTTTTTT - TRBJ2-2 TRBV6-5
CASSHKGQGLYGYTF TGTGCCAGCAGCCATAAAGGACAGGGACTCTATGGCTACACCTTC TRBD1 TRBJ1-2 TRBV14
CASRPGSVEGEQFF TGTGCCAGCCGACCCGGTAGTGTAGAAGGTGAGCAGTTCTTC - TRBJ2-1 TRBV7-3
CASSEARTRDTIYF TGTGCCAGCAGTGAAGCCCGGACCAGGGACACCATATATTTT - TRBJ1-3 TRBV6-1
CASSAQSSTDTQYF TGTGCCAGCAGTGCCCAGTCGAGCACAGATACGCAGTATTTT - TRBJ2-3 TRBV25-1
CASSGTGTASEQFF TGTGCCAGCAGTGGGACAGGGACCGCGTCTGAGCAGTTCTTC TRBD1 TRBJ2-1 TRBV25-1
CASSDHGGGRPQHF TGTGCCAGCAGTGATCATGGGGGGGGGAGACCCCAGCATTTT - TRBJ1-5 TRBV6-1
CASSNTLQGPGQGYTF TGTGCCAGCAGTAACACACTACAGGGCCCGGGCCAGGGCTACACCTTC - TRBJ1-2 TRBV27
CASSRSPSQPQHF TGTGCCAGCAGCCGAAGTCCTTCACAGCCCCAGCATTTT - TRBJ1-5 TRBV4-2
CASSDTLPPKGRTEAFF TGTGCCAGCAGCGACACGCTCCCCCCCAAAGGGAGGACTGAAGCTTTCTTT - TRBJ1-1 TRBV9
CASSPPRDGTDTQYF TGTGCCAGCTCACCACCGAGGGACGGCACAGATACGCAGTATTTT - TRBJ2-3 TRBV18
CASSLNNEQFF TGCGCCAGCAGCTTAAACAATGAGCAGTTCTTC - TRBJ2-1 TRBV5-1